This TCR beta chain was obtained from a study of CD8+ T cells in alopecia areata. Study findings and constraints: Normal skin's resident alphabeta T cells are sequenced alongside lesional scalp T cells. In patients, TCRs were shared less clearly than in mice, and HLA may possibly be involved.

This CDR3 region has 16 residues. Germline CDR1 and CDR2: MGHRA and YSYEKL. cDNA prepared by RNA extraction and subsequent reverse transcription served as the template for sequencing. Method: immunoSEQ multiplex PCR; TCRdb's copy keeps in-frame clones and lacks some. Of some 31,000 clones listed, about 74% are singletons. As regards this clone: The antigen remains undetermined.

The chain has TRBV4-1 and TRBJ2-5; D might be TRBD1 (6 bases). The tail of the sequence fits TRBJ2-7 better, so the J call may be wrong. The TCR was taken from a human donor with alopecia areata. Source material: NKG2D-low CD8+ T cells sorted from blood. The CDR3 is CASSQDPRDTAYEQYF. The CDR3 bases are TGCGCCAGCAGCCAAGATCCCCGGGACACAGCCTACGAGCAGTACTTC.